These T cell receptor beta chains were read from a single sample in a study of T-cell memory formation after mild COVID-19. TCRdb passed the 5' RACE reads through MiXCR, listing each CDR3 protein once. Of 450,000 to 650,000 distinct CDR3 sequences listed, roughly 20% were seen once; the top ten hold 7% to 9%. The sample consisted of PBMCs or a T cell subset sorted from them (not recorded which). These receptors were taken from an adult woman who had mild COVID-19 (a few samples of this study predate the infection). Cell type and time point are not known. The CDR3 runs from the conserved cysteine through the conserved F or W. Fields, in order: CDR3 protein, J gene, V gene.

CDR3: CASRVTSPGELFF
J: TRBJ2-2
V: TRBV2

CDR3: CASSLAVGGGPRMTQYF
J: TRBJ2-3
V: TRBV11-3

CDR3: CASSLVGRGTEAFF
J: TRBJ1-1
V: TRBV5-6

CDR3: CASSQEGLYNEQFF
J: TRBJ2-1
V: TRBV3-1

CDR3: CASSPGLAGENEQFF
J: TRBJ2-1
V: TRBV27

CDR3: CASSKGAETQYF
J: TRBJ2-5
V: TRBV2

CDR3: CASSRTGREYGYTF
J: TRBJ1-2
V: TRBV7-2

CDR3: CASSPVGGPTNEKLFF
J: TRBJ1-4
V: TRBV7-9

CDR3: CSVEVGNTGELFF
J: TRBJ2-2
V: TRBV29-1

CDR3: CASSVPGLDEQFF
J: TRBJ2-1
V: TRBV6-5

CDR3: CASSPTGGRAFF
J: TRBJ1-1
V: TRBV18

CDR3: CASSFLPWEVRGGEQFF
J: TRBJ2-1
V: TRBV7-9

CDR3: CASSLGGEAFF
J: TRBJ1-1
V: TRBV12-3/TRBV12-4

CDR3: CATSAGDTQYF
J: TRBJ2-3
V: TRBV24-1

CDR3: CASSLPGSETNEQFF
J: TRBJ2-1
V: TRBV6-2/TRBV6-3

CDR3: CSAIRGETQYF
J: TRBJ2-5
V: TRBV20-1

CDR3: CASSPRTGGKQLFF
J: TRBJ1-4
V: TRBV3-1

CDR3: CASSHVVLGPRSYEQYF
J: TRBJ2-7
V: TRBV14

CDR3: CASSLRDRASEQFF
J: TRBJ2-1
V: TRBV5-6

CDR3: CSVEENEFQPQHF
J: TRBJ1-5
V: TRBV29-1

CDR3: CAISESATGTTYEQYF
J: TRBJ2-7
V: TRBV10-3

CDR3: CASREGYEQYF
J: TRBJ2-7
V: TRBV12-3/TRBV12-4

CDR3: CSVRTSGYNEQFF
J: TRBJ2-1
V: TRBV20-1

CDR3: CASSPGQGEGYTF
J: TRBJ1-2
V: TRBV5-1

CDR3: CASSLMGTVDATEAFF
J: TRBJ1-1
V: TRBV7-3

CDR3: CASSSFGDVYNEQFF
J: TRBJ2-1
V: TRBV5-1

CDR3: CASSPRTGGFSGTPLEAFF
J: TRBJ1-1
V: TRBV5-1

CDR3: CASGMASTMVEQFF
J: TRBJ2-1
V: TRBV14

CDR3: CASATSGSGGEQFF
J: TRBJ2-1
V: TRBV7-3

CDR3: CSARSRQGSYEQYF
J: TRBJ2-7
V: TRBV20-1

CDR3: CASSDSGGIYGYTF
J: TRBJ1-2
V: TRBV6-4

CDR3: CASSLEASSNSYNEQFF
J: TRBJ2-1
V: TRBV11-3

CDR3: CASSRDSKTETQYF
J: TRBJ2-5
V: TRBV7-9

CDR3: CASSLGLALAEQYF
J: TRBJ2-7
V: TRBV18

CDR3: CASSLAGTSGYTDTQYF
J: TRBJ2-3
V: TRBV5-4

CDR3: CASSLREADAGEGYTF
J: TRBJ1-2
V: TRBV7-9

CDR3: CASSFSGLAGLAGTDTQYF
J: TRBJ2-3
V: TRBV27

CDR3: CASSVRAQETQYF
J: TRBJ2-5
V: TRBV7-3

CDR3: CASSEGNYNEQFF
J: TRBJ2-1
V: TRBV5-1

CDR3: CASSPAEVGYGYTF
J: TRBJ1-2
V: TRBV7-6

CDR3: CATSEPSGGRAVNEQFF
J: TRBJ2-1
V: TRBV24-1

CDR3: CASSLGILGAGDTEAFF
J: TRBJ1-1
V: TRBV5-1

CDR3: CAWSPGTSGSDTQYF
J: TRBJ2-3
V: TRBV30

CDR3: CSARGNSNQPQHF
J: TRBJ1-5
V: TRBV20-1

CDR3: CATSPGQRAYNEQFF
J: TRBJ2-1
V: TRBV24-1

CDR3: CASSYWGQGLSGANVLTF
J: TRBJ2-6
V: TRBV6-5

CDR3: CATSRFPPGDRASTGANVLTF
J: TRBJ2-6
V: TRBV15

CDR3: CATSRGDSTYEQYF
J: TRBJ2-7
V: TRBV15

CDR3: CASLTLRGYEQYF
J: TRBJ2-7
V: TRBV18

CDR3: CASIPLAGSRKQFF
J: TRBJ2-1
V: TRBV12-3/TRBV12-4

CDR3: CASSYGTSGVDTQYF
J: TRBJ2-3
V: TRBV5-1